This T cell receptor (beta chain) stems from a study of blood T cell repertoires in COVID-19 (TCRdb year 2020). Describing the broader study: Samples covering the acute and convalescent phases of COVID-19 were provided by collaborators in the United States, Italy and Spain. The samples were drawn from the first 160 participants of the ongoing ImmuneRACE study and from more than 1,000 subjects provided by 6 global collaborators. The repertoires were released in a freely available public database intended as a resource for research on the immune response to SARS-CoV-2. The sample metadata nearly always contained a de-identified subject ID, COVID-19 status, age in years and sex. Where HLA class I and class II types were available, the types were taken from metadata supplied by the sample provider, not from assay-based typing. The prospective study material was composed of cDNA or gDNA derived from T cells, B-cell-depleted T cells, or PBMCs. Deeply sampled blood TCRbeta repertoires from subjects exposed to, actively infected with, or recovered from COVID-19 were included in the dataset.

Whole blood was collected in K2EDTA tubes by collaborating institutions according to the institutions' own protocols. Collaborator samples were shipped for TCRbeta analysis as frozen whole blood, isolated PBMCs, or DNA extracted from either sample type. TCRbeta CDR3 regions were amplified from genomic DNA by means of the immunoSEQ Assay, a bias-controlled multiplex PCR. Per the source publication's procedure: Nucleated cell counts per sample were estimated from amplification of reference gene primers within the assay. To quantify the absolute abundance of each unique TCRbeta CDR3 rearrangement, sequence reads were collapsed and filtered. For each sample, productive Simpson clonality was calculated by taking the square root of Simpson's diversity index across productive rearrangements. The clones in this table, taken by TCRdb from immuneACCESS, are in-frame only. Not every clone is retained; where verified, under half of the shortfall comes from an unresolved V gene, and the cause of the rest is unknown. D and trimming come from the DNA, and the V and J calls and clone size come from that table. This sample gives 50,000 to 70,000 clones in total; roughly 88% of them show up just once. 5.6% of the sample is held by the ten biggest clonotypes.

The paper's findings and limits, for the study overall: The quantity of clinical and demographic metadata differed by source and by participant and was supplied without curation.

Per the germline V gene (reference sequence), LNHDA is the CDR1 and SQIVND is the CDR2. Compared with germline, V lacks 5 bases and J lacks 2 bases; bases without a gene match: 6. CDR3 length: 16 amino acids, cysteine to phenylalanine. Only CDR3 DNA is held: 48 bases, read in frame from base 1. Remarks on this clone: What antigen it recognizes has not been identified. There are no base qualities to consult, and no much larger clone falls within one base. Other DNA sequences of this sample code for an identical CDR3.

Sequenced input: peripheral blood. Here the chain combines TRBV19 and TRBJ2-2, with 9 junctional bases fitting TRBD1. This TCR was sampled from a woman aged 60-75 years with acute or convalescent COVID-19. The CDR3 loop reads CASSPKGQGNTGELFF. The base sequence is TGTGCCAGTAGTCCCAAGGGACAGGGCAACACCGGGGAGCTGTTTTTT.